A single sample gave rise to the 5 T cell receptor beta chains below, sequenced in a study of blood T cell repertoires in COVID-19. The repertoire was sequenced with immunoSEQ multiplex PCR; TCRdb's copy has only in-frame clones and lacks some. The top ten clones hold less than 6% of a sample with around 210,000 clones, around 82% of them seen once. Sequences were obtained from peripheral blood. All receptors derive from a woman in her 70s with acute or convalescent COVID-19.

Here the CDR3 reads CASSDNRGRRETQYF. The CDR3, as DNA: TGTGCCAGCAGTGACAACCGCGGGCGGCGAGAGACCCAGTACTTC. V and J are TRBV6-6 and TRBJ2-5, with TRBD2 as a possible D gene (5 bases). The germline V and J ends were trimmed by 5 bases and 4 bases, with 17 bases remaining between them. Germline CDR1 MNHNY, CDR2 SVGAGI (reference sequence). This CDR3 comprises 15 residues.

The chain has TRBV19 and TRBJ2-5; D is unresolved. V was pared by 5 bases and J by 4 bases, with 11 bases between. CDR3 size: 13 residues. From germline, CDR1 is LNHDA and CDR2 SQIVND (reference sequence). Here the CDR3 reads CASSPRPGETQYF. CDR3 bases: TGTGCCAGTAGTCCCCGACCGGGAGAGACCCAGTACTTC.

This clone was seen a handful of times. The genes are TRBV6-5 and TRBJ1-2; maybe TRBD1 (6 bases). The ends were cut back, 9 bases at V and 4 bases at J, with 18 bases in the middle. CDR3 length: 14 amino acids. Per germline, CDR1 MNHEY and CDR2 SVGAGI. CDR3 in amino acids: CASRDGGRSYGYTF. DNA of the CDR3: TGTGCCAGTCGTGACGGGGGGCGTTCCTATGGCTACACCTTC.

V gene TRBV29-1 combines with J gene TRBJ1-2; no reliable D call. This CDR3 is 13 amino acids long. Germline V gene data show CDR1 as SQVTM and CDR2 as ANQGSEA. V gave up 0 bases and J gave up 4 bases, with 9 bases separating them. CDR3 protein: CSVEDGLFYGYTF. CDR3 DNA: TGCAGCGTTGAAGATGGACTGTTCTATGGCTACACCTTC.

J is TRBJ1-2 and V is TRBV7-8; possible D gene TRBD1, 5 bases. Germline loops: CDR1 SGHVS, CDR2 FQNEAQ. The V and J ends lost 7 bases and 2 bases respectively, with 20 bases between them. CDR3 length equals 16 residues. The CDR3 region has the DNA TGTGCCAGCAACCCGTTTCCATGGGGGGAAAACTATGGCTACACCTTC. Translating it yields CASNPFPWGENYGYTF.